This is a list of T cell receptor beta chains from one sample in a study of T cells in tuberculosis. Assay: immunoSEQ multiplex PCR; the TCRdb copy retains only in-frame clones and omits some. The data hold 25,000 to 35,000 clones, with approximately 95% observed a single time. The sequenced material came from PBMCs. These receptors all stem from a donor aged 10-35 years with latent tuberculosis or without tuberculosis infection. CDR3s include the opening cysteine and the closing phenylalanine or tryptophan. A D gene is named only where the DNA matches it firmly. Only part of the rows carry a size: once, few, many, or a class if the clone is expanded.

clone_size: NA
j_call: TRBJ2-1
d_call: TRBD2
v_call: TRBV28
cdr3_nt: TGTGCCAGCAGCATCTTCGGGACTACAAGCAATGAGCAGTTCTTC
cdr3_aa: CASSIFGTTSNEQFF

clone_size: NA
j_call: TRBJ1-2
d_call: TRBD1
v_call: TRBV2
cdr3_nt: TGTGCCAGCTCCGCGGCCCAGGGGGTCAACTATGGCTACACCTTC
cdr3_aa: CASSAAQGVNYGYTF

clone_size: NA
j_call: TRBJ2-1
d_call: TRBD2
v_call: TRBV2
cdr3_nt: TGTGCCAGCGGGAGGGCCAGGAATGAGCAGTTCTTC
cdr3_aa: CASGRARNEQFF

clone_size: NA
j_call: TRBJ2-5
d_call: NA
v_call: TRBV7-8
cdr3_nt: TGTGCCAGCAGCCCGTTTCCGGAGCAGGGAGAGACCCAGTACTTC
cdr3_aa: CASSPFPEQGETQYF

clone_size: NA
j_call: TRBJ2-5
d_call: TRBD2
v_call: TRBV7-9
cdr3_nt: TGTGCCAGCAGTTATAGACTAGCAGAGACCCAGTACTTC
cdr3_aa: CASSYRLAETQYF

clone_size: NA
j_call: TRBJ1-2
d_call: NA
v_call: TRBV16
cdr3_nt: TGTGCCAGCAGCCGGGGGGGCCAGGATGGCTACACCTTC
cdr3_aa: CASSRGGQDGYTF

clone_size: NA
j_call: TRBJ2-7
d_call: NA
v_call: TRBV7-9
cdr3_nt: TGTGCCAGCAGCCTAGAGGGGTCCGCTGAGTACGAGCAGTACTTC
cdr3_aa: CASSLEGSAEYEQYF

clone_size: NA
j_call: TRBJ2-7
d_call: TRBD1
v_call: TRBV10-3
cdr3_nt: TGTGCCATCAGTGAAGGGGGACAGTACTACGAGCAGTACTTC
cdr3_aa: CAISEGGQYYEQYF

clone_size: once
j_call: TRBJ1-5
d_call: NA
v_call: TRBV19
cdr3_nt: TGTGCCAGTAGTATACGACAAGATAATCAGCCCCAGCATTTT
cdr3_aa: CASSIRQDNQPQHF

clone_size: NA
j_call: TRBJ2-7
d_call: NA
v_call: TRBV5-6
cdr3_nt: TGTGCCAGCAGCTTGTCTACCTTTTATCCCTACGAGCAGTACTTC
cdr3_aa: CASSLSTFYPYEQYF

clone_size: NA
j_call: TRBJ2-3
d_call: TRBD1
v_call: TRBV7-6
cdr3_nt: TGTGCCAGCAGCCGAAGGACAGGGTGGAGCACAGATACGCAGTATTTT
cdr3_aa: CASSRRTGWSTDTQYF

clone_size: NA
j_call: TRBJ2-1
d_call: TRBD2
v_call: TRBV5-1
cdr3_nt: TGCGCCAGCAGCCCCTTTGGAGATCGACTAGCGGGAGGAGTAAGTGAGCAGTTCTTC
cdr3_aa: CASSPFGDRLAGGVSEQFF

clone_size: NA
j_call: TRBJ1-2
d_call: TRBD1
v_call: TRBV4-3
cdr3_nt: TGCGCCAGCAGCCAAGAGGGGACAGGCTATGGCTACACCTTC
cdr3_aa: CASSQEGTGYGYTF

clone_size: NA
j_call: TRBJ2-1
d_call: TRBD2
v_call: TRBV15
cdr3_nt: TGTGCCACCAGCCTCGACGGCTTAAGTGGGACTATCGTCAATGAGCAGTTCTTC
cdr3_aa: CATSLDGLSGTIVNEQFF

clone_size: NA
j_call: TRBJ2-7
d_call: TRBD2
v_call: TRBV7-8
cdr3_nt: TGTGCCAGCAGCTTAGGGCTAGCGGGCCTGGATTCTCTCTACGAGCAGTACTTC
cdr3_aa: CASSLGLAGLDSLYEQYF

clone_size: NA
j_call: TRBJ2-1
d_call: TRBD2
v_call: TRBV9
cdr3_nt: TGTGCCAGCAGCGTAGATGCGGGAGGGTACAATGAGCAGTTCTTC
cdr3_aa: CASSVDAGGYNEQFF

clone_size: NA
j_call: TRBJ2-5
d_call: TRBD1
v_call: TRBV7-9
cdr3_nt: TGTGCCAGCAGGTCCTCAGGGGGTAAGAGGGAGACCCAGTACTTC
cdr3_aa: CASRSSGGKRETQYF

clone_size: few
j_call: TRBJ2-2
d_call: TRBD2
v_call: TRBV6-4
cdr3_nt: TGTGCCAGCAGTCCGGGACTAGACACCGGGGAGCTGTTTTTT
cdr3_aa: CASSPGLDTGELFF

clone_size: NA
j_call: TRBJ2-7
d_call: NA
v_call: TRBV11-2
cdr3_nt: TGTGCCAGCAGCCCCTCCAGCGAGCAGTACTTC
cdr3_aa: CASSPSSEQYF

clone_size: NA
j_call: TRBJ2-5
d_call: NA
v_call: TRBV11-2
cdr3_nt: TGTGCCAGCAGTTATACAGGGATACAAGAGACCCAGTACTTC
cdr3_aa: CASSYTGIQETQYF

clone_size: NA
j_call: TRBJ2-4
d_call: NA
v_call: TRBV12-5
cdr3_nt: TGTGCTAGTGGTTCAGGGGTGGCCAAAAACATTCAGTACTTC
cdr3_aa: CASGSGVAKNIQYF

clone_size: NA
j_call: TRBJ2-1
d_call: NA
v_call: TRBV27
cdr3_nt: TGTGCCAGCAGTTTATCCCGGAGCCATGAGCAGTTCTTC
cdr3_aa: CASSLSRSHEQFF

clone_size: NA
j_call: TRBJ2-7
d_call: NA
v_call: TRBV6-1
cdr3_nt: TGTGCCAGCAGGATATTTAGGGAGGCCGAGCAGTACTTC
cdr3_aa: CASRIFREAEQYF

clone_size: NA
j_call: TRBJ2-7
d_call: NA
v_call: TRBV7-9
cdr3_nt: TGTGCCAGCAGCGCGGGACTCACGGACGACGAGCAGTACTTC
cdr3_aa: CASSAGLTDDEQYF

clone_size: once
j_call: TRBJ1-5
d_call: NA
v_call: TRBV7-9
cdr3_nt: TGTGCCAGCAGCTCCGAGGACAGTCGCAATCAGCCCCAGCATTTT
cdr3_aa: CASSSEDSRNQPQHF

clone_size: NA
j_call: TRBJ2-3
d_call: TRBD1
v_call: TRBV27
cdr3_nt: TGTGCCAGCAGTGGCCGGGACAGGGGATATCCAGATACGCAGTATTTT
cdr3_aa: CASSGRDRGYPDTQYF

clone_size: NA
j_call: TRBJ2-6
d_call: TRBD2
v_call: TRBV7-8
cdr3_nt: TGTGCCAGCAGTTACGGGGGGACTGGGGCCAACGTCCTGACTTTC
cdr3_aa: CASSYGGTGANVLTF

clone_size: once
j_call: TRBJ2-7
d_call: TRBD1
v_call: TRBV7-6
cdr3_nt: TGTGCCAGCAGCGGGACGGGACAGAGCTCCTACGAGCAGTACTTC
cdr3_aa: CASSGTGQSSYEQYF

clone_size: NA
j_call: TRBJ1-1
d_call: NA
v_call: TRBV10-1
cdr3_nt: TGCGCCAGCAGTGATTCGGTGAACACTGAAGCTTTCTTT
cdr3_aa: CASSDSVNTEAFF

clone_size: NA
j_call: TRBJ1-1
d_call: NA
v_call: TRBV2
cdr3_nt: TGTGCCAGCAGGGGGCCCCGGGGGGCCGGCACTGAAGCTTTCTTT
cdr3_aa: CASRGPRGAGTEAFF

clone_size: NA
j_call: TRBJ2-5
d_call: NA
v_call: TRBV29-1
cdr3_nt: TGCAGCGGGCTCAGGGGACCTGAGACCCAGTACTTC
cdr3_aa: CSGLRGPETQYF

clone_size: NA
j_call: TRBJ1-4
d_call: TRBD1
v_call: TRBV6-6
cdr3_nt: TGTGCCAGCAGTCAACAGGGGGCGGCTGAAAAACTGTTTTTT
cdr3_aa: CASSQQGAAEKLFF

clone_size: NA
j_call: TRBJ1-4
d_call: TRBD1
v_call: TRBV5-3
cdr3_nt: TGTGCCAGAAGCTATACGGGACAGCAAGGGAATCGTAATGAAAAACTGTTTTTT
cdr3_aa: CARSYTGQQGNRNEKLFF

clone_size: NA
j_call: TRBJ1-5
d_call: NA
v_call: TRBV30
cdr3_nt: TGTGCCTGGAGCGGCGAGGAGCATCAGCCCCAGCATTTT
cdr3_aa: CAWSGEEHQPQHF

clone_size: NA
j_call: TRBJ2-1
d_call: TRBD1
v_call: TRBV9
cdr3_nt: TGTGCCAGCAGCGTAGCAACAGGGGATGAGCAGTTCTTC
cdr3_aa: CASSVATGDEQFF

clone_size: NA
j_call: TRBJ2-7
d_call: TRBD1
v_call: TRBV5-1
cdr3_nt: TGCGCCAGCAGCTTGACAGGGGGAACCTACGAGCAGTACTTC
cdr3_aa: CASSLTGGTYEQYF

clone_size: NA
j_call: TRBJ2-4
d_call: NA
v_call: TRBV13
cdr3_nt: TGTGCCAGCAGCGGGGGAGGATTGCGTTCGAACATTCAGTACTTC
cdr3_aa: CASSGGGLRSNIQYF